Following are 7 T cell receptor beta chains from one sample sequenced in a study of cytomegalovirus exposure and HLA in healthy donors. PCR was performed using 60 Vbeta and 13 Jbeta primers. Sequencing used immunoSEQ multiplex PCR; TCRdb keeps in-frame clones, though not all of them. The sample carries 150,000 to 200,000 clones, about 80% recorded once. Input material: PBMCs. These receptors were taken from a woman in her twenties or thirties in good health and CMV-seronegative.

The chain employs TRBV5-1 and TRBJ2-2, with D maybe TRBD2 (5 bases). V lost 0 bases, J lost 6 bases, and 12 bases lay in between. Germline V gene lookup returns CDR1 SGHRS and CDR2 YFSETQ. The CDR3 is 15 residues long. The CDR3 loop reads CASSLAPRTSGELFF. DNA for the CDR3: TGCGCCAGCAGCTTGGCACCCCGGACTTCCGGGGAGCTGTTTTTT.

The chain links TRBV6-5 to TRBJ2-5; no reliable D call. Germline V gene lookup returns CDR1 MNHEY and CDR2 SVGAGI. CDR3 length equals 12 residues. V was pared by 4 bases and J by 3 bases, with 6 bases between. CDR3 residues: CASSSLKETQYF. CDR3 DNA sequence: TGTGCCAGCAGTTCCCTAAAAGAGACCCAGTACTTC.

The chain carries TRBV27 and TRBJ1-6, with D perhaps matching TRBD1 (6 bases). The V gene lost 6 bases and the J gene lost 10 bases, with 19 bases spanning the gap. Germline CDR1 is MNHEY and CDR2 is SMNVEV (reference sequence). CDR3 length: 15 amino acids. The CDR3 spells CASRAPRGGLSPLHF. The CDR3 nucleotides read TGTGCCAGCAGAGCACCAAGGGGGGGGCTATCACCCCTCCACTTT.

This clone was observed once. This chain links TRBV10-3 with TRBJ1-3; D is possibly TRBD1 (5 bases). With 0 bases removed from V and 0 bases from J, the gap between germline ends came to 15 bases. This CDR3 comprises 18 residues. Looked up from germline, CDR1 is ENHRY and CDR2 is SYGVKD. CDR3 region: CAISESTLMGLSGNTIYF. Here the CDR3 DNA reads TGTGCCATCAGTGAGTCGACTCTGATGGGGCTCTCTGGAAACACCATATATTTT.

V gene TRBV19 combines with J gene TRBJ1-1, with no clear D. Germline V gene sequence: CDR1 LNHDA, CDR2 SQIVND (reference sequence). Trimming removed 0 bases from V and 4 bases from J, with 6 bases in between. The CDR3 is made up of 13 amino acids. CDR3 nucleotides: TGTGCCAGTAGTATAGATCGAGGCACTGAAGCTTTCTTT. Protein sequence: CASSIDRGTEAFF.

V usage is TRBV6-1 and J usage is TRBJ1-1; no clear D. From germline, CDR1 is MNHNS and CDR2 SASEGT. V was clipped by 3 bases and J by 3 bases, with 14 bases between them. CDR3 size: 15 residues. In DNA form, the CDR3 reads TGTGCCAGCAGTGATACGCTCCGGGGTGACACTGAAGCTTTCTTT. This translates into CASSDTLRGDTEAFF.

The chain has TRBV7-3 and TRBJ1-1, with D unclear. This CDR3 has 13 residues. Germline V gene sequence: CDR1 SGHTA, CDR2 FQGTGA. Trimming took 2 bases from V and 3 from J, leaving 7 bases between them. As DNA, the CDR3 is TGTGCCAGCAGCTTATGGGAGGACACTGAAGCTTTCTTT. Translation: CASSLWEDTEAFF.